This is a list of T cell receptor beta chains from one sample in a study of cytomegalovirus exposure and HLA in healthy donors. Clones were read by immunoSEQ multiplex PCR, and TCRdb kept only the in-frame ones, dropping some. The sample contains around 130,000 clones, 81% of which appear only once. Sequenced material: PBMCs. The receptors stem from a woman in her forties in good health and CMV-seronegative. Both conserved end residues are part of each CDR3. D genes are given only for firm matches. A clone size is listed for some rows: how often the clone was seen (once, few, many), or a class if it is expanded.

clone size,D gene,V gene,J gene,CDR3 protein,CDR3 DNA
NA,TRBD2,TRBV11-2,TRBJ2-1,CASSSHIFSGGVGNEQFF,TGTGCCAGCAGCTCCCACATTTTTAGCGGGGGAGTGGGCAATGAGCAGTTCTTC
NA,NA,TRBV6-6,TRBJ2-1,CASSYSIGSEQFF,TGTGCCAGCAGTTACTCGATCGGGTCGGAGCAGTTCTTC
NA,NA,TRBV7-6,TRBJ2-5,CASSSERAHRETQYF,TGTGCCAGCAGCTCCGAGCGGGCCCACAGAGAGACCCAGTACTTC
NA,TRBD2,TRBV7-9,TRBJ2-3,CASSLALRGRATDTQYF,TGTGCCAGCAGCTTAGCTCTTCGCGGGAGGGCCACAGATACGCAGTATTTT
NA,NA,TRBV11-1,TRBJ2-7,CASSFSRGLSYEQYF,TGTGCCAGCAGCTTTAGTAGGGGACTTTCCTACGAGCAGTACTTC
few,TRBD1,TRBV10-3,TRBJ1-2,CAITSGSGQLIFNYGYTF,TGTGCCATCACCTCAGGGTCGGGACAGCTGATCTTTAACTATGGCTACACCTTC
NA,NA,TRBV5-1,TRBJ2-2,CASSLAGPNTGELFF,TGCGCCAGCAGCTTAGCGGGCCCGAACACCGGGGAGCTGTTTTTT
NA,NA,TRBV6-5,TRBJ2-5,CASSEQLETQYF,TGTGCCAGCAGTGAACAGTTAGAGACCCAGTACTTC
NA,NA,TRBV18,TRBJ1-1,CASSPDRLNTEAFF,TGTGCCAGCTCACCAGACAGGTTGAACACTGAAGCTTTCTTT
once,TRBD1,TRBV27,TRBJ1-2,CASSSSGTGGSHLGYTF,TGTGCCAGCAGTTCCTCCGGGACAGGGGGCAGTCACCTGGGCTACACCTTC
NA,NA,TRBV30,TRBJ2-3,CAWSYAASTDTQYF,TGTGCCTGGAGTTATGCGGCTAGCACAGATACGCAGTATTTT
NA,TRBD2,TRBV4-2,TRBJ2-3,CASSQISGTGGDTQYF,TGTGCCAGCAGCCAGATTAGCGGGACGGGTGGAGATACGCAGTATTTT
NA,NA,TRBV21-1,TRBJ2-1,CASSKGRTSGSPSSYNEQFF,TGTGCCAGCAGCAAAGGTCGGACTAGCGGGAGCCCGAGCTCCTACAATGAGCAGTTCTTC
NA,NA,TRBV7-7,TRBJ2-7,CASSRGASVVDEQYF,TGTGCCAGCAGTCGTGGGGCGAGCGTGGTCGACGAGCAGTACTTC
NA,TRBD1,TRBV9,TRBJ1-2,CASSSRTGGLVYGYTF,TGTGCCAGCAGCTCTCGGACAGGGGGCTTAGTCTATGGCTACACCTTC
NA,NA,TRBV5-1,TRBJ1-2,CASSLVSGGYGYTF,TGCGCCAGCAGCTTGGTATCCGGCGGCTATGGCTACACCTTC
NA,NA,TRBV15,TRBJ1-1,CATSRDFGSTEAFF,TGTGCCACCAGCAGAGATTTCGGGAGTACTGAAGCTTTCTTT
NA,TRBD1,TRBV5-6,TRBJ1-6,CASSPTGDNSPLHF,TGTGCCAGCAGCCCTACAGGGGACAATTCACCCCTCCACTTT
few,TRBD1,TRBV5-1,TRBJ1-2,CASSSDRARYGYTF,TGCGCCAGCAGCTCGGACAGGGCGAGGTATGGCTACACCTTC
NA,NA,TRBV18,TRBJ1-2,CASSPIANYGYTF,TGTGCCAGCTCACCCATAGCTAACTATGGCTACACCTTC
NA,NA,TRBV5-1,TRBJ1-5,CASSLNPAGGLNQPQHF,TGCGCCAGCAGCTTGAACCCTGCCGGCGGGCTCAATCAGCCCCAGCATTTT
NA,TRBD2,TRBV6-1,TRBJ2-6,CASSDVVGGPSGANVLTF,TGTGCCAGCAGTGACGTTGTGGGAGGGCCTAGTGGGGCCAACGTCCTGACTTTC